The 14 T cell receptor beta chains reported below all come from one sample, sequenced in a study of cytomegalovirus exposure and HLA in healthy donors. The PCR employed 60 Vbeta primers together with 13 Jbeta primers. The assay was immunoSEQ multiplex PCR, and TCRdb's table has in-frame clones only and misses some. The sample carries 190,000 or so clones, around four fifths recorded once. Sequenced: PBMCs. The origin of the receptors is a man in his fifties in good health and CMV-seronegative.

The chain uses TRBV11-2 and TRBJ1-1, with TRBD1 as a possible D gene (6 bases). V was shortened by 5 bases and J by 5 bases, with 15 bases between the two germline ends. The CDR3 sequence is 14 residues long. The germline V gene encodes CDR1 SGHAT and CDR2 FQNNGV. CDR3 amino acids: CASSPVQGRTEAFF. The CDR3 region has the DNA TGTGCCAGCAGCCCCGTCCAGGGGCGGACTGAAGCTTTCTTT. Variable domain in full (rest from reference TRBV11-2 and TRBJ1-1): EAGVAQSPRYKIIEKRQSVAFWCNPISGHATLYWYQQILGQGPKLLIQFQNNGVVDDSQLPKDRFSAERLKGVDSTLKIQPAKLEDSAVYLCASSPVQGRTEAFFGQGTRLTVV.

This clone was counted a few times. The gene calls are TRBV6-5 and TRBJ2-1; tentative D call: TRBD1 (6 bases). V lost 6 bases to trimming and J lost 8 bases, with 14 bases between them. Germline V gene lookup returns CDR1 MNHEY and CDR2 SVGAGI. The CDR3 consists of 13 residues. CDR3 in amino acids: CASRTSGVDEQFF. In nucleotides, the CDR3 is TGTGCCAGCAGGACTTCAGGGGTTGATGAGCAGTTCTTC.

This clone showed up just a few times. This rearrangement joins TRBV7-3 to TRBJ2-6; D gene unclear. Trimming took 4 bases from V and 0 from J, leaving 7 bases between them. Germline CDR1 reads SGHTA; CDR2 reads FQGTGA. The CDR3 is 15 amino acids. The CDR3 spells CASSSTPSGANVLTF. CDR3 bases: TGTGCCAGCAGCTCTACTCCCTCTGGGGCCAACGTCCTGACTTTC.

This clone has only one observation. This sequence joins TRBV11-1 and TRBJ2-7; TRBD2 matches at 7 bases. The CDR3 runs 15 residues. The germline CDR1 and CDR2 sequences are SGHAT and FQDESV (reference sequence). J was trimmed by 2 bases and V by 3 bases; bases with no gene match: 7. This chain's CDR3 is CASSFNGGDPYEQYF. The CDR3 nucleotides are TGTGCCAGCAGCTTCAATGGGGGGGATCCCTACGAGCAGTACTTC.

This clone was detected once. The chain is built from TRBV18 and TRBJ1-2; D ambiguous. Trimming removed 3 bases at V and 1 base at J, with 15 bases between. CDR3 length: 16 amino acids. CDR1 and CDR2 from the germline V gene are KGHSH and LQKENI. CDR3 sequence reads: CASSPPGNTGNYGYTF. CDR3 in DNA: TGTGCCAGCTCACCCCCGGGTAACACTGGTAACTATGGCTACACCTTC.

Only a few counts were recorded for this clone. The chain recombines TRBV4-3 with TRBJ2-2; 8 positions match TRBD2. Germline V CDR1 and CDR2: LGHNA, YSLEER. This CDR3 region has 18 residues. Germline trimming cut 0 bases from V and 6 bases from J; bases unmatched to any gene: 12. In nucleotides, the CDR3 is TGCGCCAGCAGCCAAGAAAAAGGGGGACTAGTAAGGGCCGGGGAGCTGTTTTTT. Protein sequence: CASSQEKGGLVRAGELFF.

V gene TRBV6-1 combines with J gene TRBJ1-5, with 8 bases identical to TRBD1. The junction had 9 bases not matched to a gene; V was cut back by 7 bases and J by 7 bases. This CDR3 region has 14 residues. CDR1 MNHNS and CDR2 SASEGT come from the germline V gene. The CDR3 is CASTDREGVQPQHF. In nucleotides, the CDR3 is TGTGCCAGCACGGACAGGGAAGGTGTCCAGCCCCAGCATTTT.

The gene calls are TRBV6-1 and TRBJ1-6; 10 bases agree with TRBD1. This CDR3 spans 14 amino acids. Germline loops: CDR1 MNHNS, CDR2 SASEGT. V shed 11 bases and J 8 bases; nucleotides not matched to a gene: 9. CDR3 sequence: CAGARDRGYSPLHF. In DNA form, the CDR3 reads TGTGCCGGAGCACGGGACAGGGGATATTCACCCCTCCACTTT.

This chain connects TRBV7-8 to TRBJ1-3, with D tentatively TRBD1 (5 bases). The CDR3 consists of 13 residues. V lost 4 bases and J 4 bases, leaving 8 bases between the germline ends. Germline assignment: CDR1 SGHVS and CDR2 FQNEAQ. The CDR3 DNA sequence: TGTGCCAGCAGCTCCTACAGGGGAAACACCATATATTTT. It is translated as CASSSYRGNTIYF.

The chain has TRBV19 and TRBJ1-6; 12 nucleotides align to TRBD1. Trimming cost V 10 bases and J 5 bases; bases outside gene matches: 3. There are 14 residues in the CDR3. Germline V gene sequence: CDR1 LNHDA, CDR2 SQIVND (reference sequence). The DNA for the CDR3 is TGTGCCACCGGGACAGGGGGCCATAATTCACCCCTCCACTTT. This encodes CATGTGGHNSPLHF.

V usage is TRBV5-6 and J usage is TRBJ2-7; TRBD1 agrees at 9 bases. CDR1 and CDR2 (germline): SGHDT, YYEEEE. Unmatched junction bases numbered 15, after V lost 4 bases and J lost 4 bases. This CDR3 comprises 17 residues. This chain's CDR3 is CASSLTTRDREKYEQYF. The CDR3 nucleotides read TGTGCCAGCAGCCTGACGACCCGGGACAGGGAAAAATACGAGCAGTACTTC.

This chain links TRBV4-2 with TRBJ2-2, with D possibly TRBD2 on 6 matching bases. Trimming removed 0 bases at V and 5 bases at J, with 10 bases between. This CDR3 has 15 amino acids. Germline CDR1 reads LGHNA; CDR2 reads YNFKEQ. The CDR3 region is CASSQDPGRTGELFF. The CDR3 DNA reads as TGTGCCAGCAGCCAAGACCCAGGGAGGACCGGGGAGCTGTTTTTT.

Comment on this clone: One junction end does not reproduce the germline sequence, and a read error may be involved. The V call is TRBV7-9, the J call TRBJ1-4; 7 bases line up with TRBD1. The CDR3 length is 15 residues. Germline values: CDR1 SEHNR, CDR2 FQNEAQ (reference sequence). The CDR3 DNA follows: TGTTCCAGCAGCTTAGCGGGGACAGAGAATGAAAAACTGTTTTTT. Its protein product is CSSSLAGTENEKLFF.

The chain carries TRBV5-1 and TRBJ2-3; 9 bases fit TRBD1. The CDR3 runs to 17 residues. V shed 4 bases, J shed 6 bases, and the junction held 15 bases outside the gene matches. Germline CDR1 reads SGHRS; CDR2 reads YFSETQ. The CDR3 is CASSRGTGSVRSDTQYF. The CDR3, as DNA: TGCGCCAGCAGCCGAGGGACAGGGAGTGTAAGGTCCGATACGCAGTATTTT. The full variable domain, in which reference TRBV5-1 and TRBJ2-3 provide the parts outside the CDR3, is KAGVTQTPRYLIKTRGQQVTLSCSPISGHRSVSWYQQTPGQGLQFLFEYFSETQRNKGNFPGRFSGRQFSNSRSEMNVSTLELGDSALYLCASSRGTGSVRSDTQYFGPGTRLTVL.